One and the same sample provided the 24 T cell receptor beta chains below, sequenced in a study of blood T cell repertoires in COVID-19. TCRdb's copy holds only in-frame clones and misses some; the assay was immunoSEQ multiplex PCR. The sample has 100,000 to 150,000 clones; around 81% are singletons. The sequenced sample was peripheral blood. All receptors come from a woman aged 50 to 65 with acute or convalescent COVID-19.

The gene calls are TRBV30 and TRBJ1-1, with TRBD1 as a possible D gene (6 bases). In germline, CDR1 is GTSNPN, CDR2 SVGIG (reference sequence). The CDR3 spans 13 residues. Trimming removed 0 bases at V and 5 bases at J, with 10 bases between. The CDR3 reads CAWSVQGKTEAFF. For the CDR3, the DNA is TGTGCCTGGAGTGTACAGGGAAAAACTGAAGCTTTCTTT. The full variable domain, rest sourced from reference TRBV30 and TRBJ1-1, is SQTIHQWPATLVQPVGSPLSLECTVEGTSNPNLYWYRQAAGRGLQLLFYSVGIGQISSEVPQNLSASRPQDRQFILSSKKLLLSDSGFYLCAWSVQGKTEAFFGQGTRLTVV.

In its sample, this clone was seen once. The V gene is TRBV15, the J gene TRBJ1-2; perhaps TRBD1 as D (6 bases). The CDR3 is 15 amino acids. The V gene's germline CDR1 is LNHNV and CDR2 YYDKDF (reference sequence). V was clipped by 0 bases and J by 1 base, with 9 bases between them. DNA of the CDR3: TGTGCCACCAGCAGAGACAGGGGACATAACTATGGCTACACCTTC. Translated, it gives CATSRDRGHNYGYTF.

This clone has a single count. The V gene is TRBV7-8, the J gene TRBJ2-1; TRBD2 matches at 8 bases. The CDR3 is 15 residues long. With V trimmed by 2 bases and J by 9 bases, 9 bases remained unmatched. Germline loops: CDR1 SGHVS, CDR2 FQNEAQ. The CDR3 nucleotides read TGTGCCAGCAGCTTAACGGGAGGGCTGGTTGTTGAGCAGTTCTTC. Protein: CASSLTGGLVVEQFF.

The genes are TRBV9 and TRBJ2-1; D may be TRBD2 (5 bases). The V end was cut by 0 bases, the J end by 3 bases, with 13 bases between. Germline CDR1 and CDR2: SGDLS and YYNGEE. This CDR3 is built from 16 residues. CDR3 sequence (DNA): TGTGCCAGCAGCGTAGCTAGCCTTCCCCTCTACAATGAGCAGTTCTTC. Encoded protein: CASSVASLPLYNEQFF.

The chain combines TRBV11-2 with TRBJ2-5, with TRBD2 as a possible D gene (6 bases). There are 15 residues in the CDR3. The V gene lost 0 bases and the J gene lost 1 base, with 9 bases spanning the gap. Germline lookup yields CDR1 SGHAT and CDR2 FQNNGV. CDR3 loop: CASSLDRGTQETQYF. Here the CDR3 DNA reads TGTGCCAGCAGCTTAGATCGGGGGACCCAAGAGACCCAGTACTTC.

This chain uses TRBV19 with TRBJ1-5; TRBD1 aligns across 7 bases. The CDR3 is 14 amino acids. V lost 5 bases, J lost 2 bases, and 3 bases stayed unmatched. The V gene's germline CDR1 is LNHDA and CDR2 SQIVND (reference sequence). For the CDR3, the DNA is TGTGCCAGTAGTCCCCAGGGGGGCAATCAGCCCCAGCATTTT. Translation: CASSPQGGNQPQHF.

This CDR3 reads CASSLTSGRLVYNEQFF. CDR3 DNA sequence: TGTGCCAGCAGCCTAACTAGCGGGAGGCTTGTCTACAATGAGCAGTTCTTC. J is TRBJ2-1 and V is TRBV3-1 (or the pseudogene TRBV3-2), with TRBD2 matching over 12 bases. Germline V gives CDR1 LGHDT, CDR2 YNNKEL (reference sequence). The trim removed 4 bases at V and 3 bases at J, leaving 7 bases unmatched. This CDR3 spans 17 amino acids.

The chain is built from TRBV30 and TRBJ2-2; the D is unclear. Deletions cut 2 bases from V and 7 bases from J, with 11 bases between. The CDR3 has 13 residues. CDR1 is GTSNPN and CDR2 is SVGIG in the germline V gene (reference sequence). Here the CDR3 DNA reads TGTGCCTGGAGTCCCCTTTCAGGCGGGGAGCTGTTTTTT. Amino acids: CAWSPLSGGELFF. Full variable domain (missing parts from reference TRBV30 and TRBJ2-2): SQTIHQWPATLVQPVGSPLSLECTVEGTSNPNLYWYRQAAGRGLQLLFYSVGIGQISSEVPQNLSASRPQDRQFILSSKKLLLSDSGFYLCAWSPLSGGELFFGEGSRLTVL.

This clone appeared a single time. J is TRBJ1-1 and V is TRBV19; D not resolved. The germline V gene encodes CDR1 LNHDA and CDR2 SQIVND (reference sequence). This CDR3 has 13 amino acids. Trimming left V 5 bases short and J 11 bases short, with 18 bases between. The CDR3 sequence: CASSFNSGFGAFF. Written as DNA, the CDR3 is TGTGCCAGTAGTTTTAATTCGGGGTTTGGTGCTTTCTTT.

The chain has TRBV4-1 and TRBJ1-1, with D possibly being TRBD1 (5 bases). Germline CDR1 reads MGHRA; CDR2 reads YSYEKL. Trimming stripped 2 bases from V and 4 bases from J, with 17 bases between. The CDR3 length is 16 residues. In nucleotides, the CDR3 is TGCGCCAGCAGCCAACCGGAAGGTCAGGGATTCACTGAAGCTTTCTTT. This sequence encodes CASSQPEGQGFTEAFF.

The chain combines TRBV6-5 with TRBJ1-1; weak D call: TRBD1 (5 bases). The CDR3 consists of 13 residues. V was cut by 8 bases and J by 1 base, with 11 bases left in between. Germline V lookup: CDR1 MNHEY, CDR2 SVGAGI. The CDR3 sequence: CASAGTGNTEAFF. CDR3 bases: TGTGCCAGCGCGGGAACAGGGAACACTGAAGCTTTCTTT.

The chain is built from TRBV15 and TRBJ1-1, with 7 nucleotides matching TRBD1. This CDR3 region has 12 residues. After removal of 0 bases from V and 11 bases from J, the junction contained 3 bases not matched to a gene. Germline CDR1 is LNHNV and CDR2 is YYDKDF (reference sequence). This chain's CDR3 is CATSRDGTEAFF. For the CDR3, the DNA is TGTGCCACCAGCAGAGATGGGACAGAGGCTTTCTTT.

This chain uses TRBV19 with TRBJ1-4; no definite D call. V was trimmed by 9 bases and J by 14 bases, leaving 31 bases between them. Germline V CDR1 and CDR2: LNHDA, SQIVND (reference sequence). The CDR3 has 16 amino acids. The CDR3 is CASGSGAAGDSDKLFF. CDR3 nucleotide sequence: TGTGCCAGCGGGAGTGGAGCAGCCGGTGACTCAGATAAGCTGTTTTTT.

This clone was recorded only once. This chain joins TRBV19 and TRBJ2-7; the match to TRBD2 covers 8 bases. Unmatched junction bases numbered 7, after V lost 5 bases and J lost 4 bases. This CDR3 has 14 amino acids. Germline V gene lookup returns CDR1 LNHDA and CDR2 SQIVND (reference sequence). This CDR3 is CASSPGTSAYEQYF. DNA for the CDR3: TGTGCCAGTAGTCCCGGGACTAGTGCATACGAGCAGTACTTC. Based on the CDR3 plus reference TRBV19 and TRBJ2-7, the full variable domain is DGGITQSPKYLFRKEGQNVTLSCEQNLNHDAMYWYRQDPGQGLRLIYYSQIVNDFQKGDIAEGYSVSREKKESFPLTVTSAQKNPTAFYLCASSPGTSAYEQYFGPGTRLTVT.

The chain couples TRBV5-1 to TRBJ2-5; D is perhaps TRBD2 (6 bases). CDR3 size: 13 residues. Germline-derived CDR1 and CDR2 are SGHRS and YFSETQ. The ends were cut back, 4 bases at V and 5 bases at J, with 12 bases in the middle. The CDR3 DNA sequence: TGCGCCAGCAGCCCCAGCGGGCAGGAGACCCAGTACTTC. It yields the protein CASSPSGQETQYF.

The CDR3 DNA is TGCGCCAGCAAAGTCGGAGGAACCTACGAGCAGTACTTC. It encodes CASKVGGTYEQYF. The rearrangement uses TRBV5-1 and TRBJ2-7, with a possible D match to TRBD2 (5 bases). CDR1 is SGHRS and CDR2 is YFSETQ in the germline V gene. V was clipped by 6 bases and J by 2 bases, with 12 bases between them. This CDR3 is built from 13 residues.

This chain links TRBV5-6 with TRBJ2-3, with D uncertain. From germline, CDR1 is SGHDT and CDR2 YYEEEE. The CDR3 is made up of 15 amino acids. The V end lost 1 base, the J end lost 0 bases, and 9 bases lay between the germline ends. The CDR3 bases are TGTGCCAGCAGCTTGAAGCCATTTAGCACAGATACGCAGTATTTT. Translation gives CASSLKPFSTDTQYF.

The chain uses TRBV6-5 and TRBJ1-5; the D is unclear. CDR1 and CDR2 from the germline V gene are MNHEY and SVGAGI. The CDR3 covers 14 residues. The V gene lost 5 bases and the J gene lost 1 base, with 9 bases spanning the gap. The CDR3 sequence: CASSQSVSNQPQHF. In nucleotides, the CDR3 is TGTGCCAGCAGTCAGTCTGTGAGCAATCAGCCCCAGCATTTT.

The CDR3 is CASSYSEGAGGYTF. CDR3 sequence (DNA): TGTGCCAGCAGTTACTCGGAGGGAGCGGGAGGCTACACCTTC. The rearrangement links TRBV6-5 to TRBJ1-2, with no clear D. This CDR3 is built from 14 residues. Looked up from germline, CDR1 is MNHEY and CDR2 is SVGAGI. V lost 0 bases and J lost 8, with 13 bases in between.

The chain uses TRBV5-5 and TRBJ2-7; 15 positions agree with TRBD2. Looked up from germline, CDR1 is SGHKS and CDR2 is YYEKEE (reference sequence). V lost 3 bases and J lost 1; bases outside the gene matches: 5. This CDR3 has 17 amino acids. This CDR3 reads CASSSTGTSGRSYEQYF. In DNA, the CDR3 is TGTGCCAGCAGCTCTACCGGGACTAGCGGGAGGTCCTACGAGCAGTACTTC. Full variable domain (rest looked up from reference TRBV5-5 and TRBJ2-7): DAGVTQSPTHLIKTRGQQVTLRCSPISGHKSVSWYQQVLGQGPQFIFQYYEKEERGRGNFPDRFSARQFPNYSSELNVNALLLGDSALYLCASSSTGTSGRSYEQYFGPGTRLTVT.

The CDR3 nucleotides read TGTGCCAGCTCACGACAGGGGAACACTGAAGCTTTCTTT. Translated, it gives CASSRQGNTEAFF. The chain uses TRBV18 and TRBJ1-1; 7 nucleotides agree with TRBD1. Germline CDR1 reads KGHSH; CDR2 reads LQKENI. V was clipped by 4 bases and J by 1 base; unmatched bases: 0. This CDR3 comprises 13 residues.

The chain carries TRBV6-2 or TRBV6-3 and TRBJ1-5; weak D call: TRBD1 (5 bases). V lost 6 bases and J lost 5, with 11 bases in between. The CDR3 runs to 13 residues. The germline gives CDR1 MNHEY, CDR2 SVGEGT. The chain's CDR3 is CASSLDSYQPQHF. Written as DNA, the CDR3 is TGTGCCAGCAGCCTAGACAGTTATCAGCCCCAGCATTTT.

The genes are TRBV5-4 and TRBJ2-5; 14 bases are a match to TRBD2. CDR1 and CDR2 (germline): SGHNT, YYREEE (reference sequence). The CDR3 has 16 amino acids. The V gene end was trimmed by 4 bases and the J gene end by 5 bases; junction bases not matched to a gene: 7. CDR3 nucleotide sequence: TGTGCCAGCAGCCGGGGGACTAGCGGGAGAGGGGAGACCCAGTACTTC. Protein sequence: CASSRGTSGRGETQYF.

The chain is built from TRBV6-5 and TRBJ1-1, with D hard to call. Germline CDR1 is MNHEY and CDR2 is SVGAGI. The V end was cut by 6 bases, the J end by 1 base, with 12 bases between. This CDR3 spans 14 amino acids. CDR3 residues: CASSYTSQNTEAFF. The DNA for the CDR3 is TGTGCCAGCAGCTACACATCACAGAACACTGAAGCTTTCTTT.